The sequence of this T cell receptor beta chain was determined in a study of tumor and adjacent non-tumor tissue in lung cancer. For the study at large: The patients, approximately nine men and 4 or 5 women, were about 31 to 80 with stage I to III disease.

General study findings and limits: Tumor tissue had significantly higher TCR diversity than normal lung. In normal lung, the top 100 clones were significantly more dominant than in tumor.

This clonotype was seen a single time. As yet, its antigen is unknown. Just one base apart from a much larger clone, this may be a read error. This sample's RNA came from whole unsorted tissue. Unmatched junction bases numbered 7, after V lost 5 bases and J lost 6 bases. The CDR3 contains 14 residues. Germline V gene lookup returns CDR1 MNHEY and CDR2 SVGEGT. A modified ARM-PCR protocol with three rounds of nested PCR amplified TCRbeta. TCRdb reprocessed the multiplex PCR reads via MiXCR and lists one record per CDR3 protein. In the table there are over 130,000 distinct CDR3 sequences, roughly 66% of which are singletons.

The chain has TRBV6-2 or TRBV6-3 and TRBJ2-1, with 7 bases matching TRBD2. The sequence was collected from a man aged 60-69 years with small cell lung cancer. The source material was lung tumor tissue. CDR3 nucleotide sequence: TGTGCCAGCAGTATCGGACTAGAAGTCAATGAGCAGTTCTTC. This codes for CASSIGLEVNEQFF.